These 28 T cell receptor beta chains originate from one sample sequenced in a study of cytomegalovirus exposure and HLA in healthy donors. PCR employed 60 Vbeta and 13 Jbeta primers. Assay: immunoSEQ multiplex PCR; the TCRdb copy retains only in-frame clones and omits some. The data show about 150,000 clones, 80% seen once. Material for sequencing was PBMCs. Source of these receptors: a man younger than 40 in good health and CMV-seropositive.

The chain links TRBV19 to TRBJ2-3, with D maybe TRBD1 (6 bases). The CDR3 is 15 amino acids. The V and J ends lost 6 bases and 1 base respectively, with 14 bases between them. From germline, CDR1 is LNHDA and CDR2 SQIVND (reference sequence). This CDR3 is CASRSTGIGTDTQYF. The CDR3 DNA reads as TGTGCCAGTAGGTCGACAGGAATCGGCACAGATACGCAGTATTTT.

Details on this clone: The identical CDR3 is also encoded by other nucleotide sequences in the sample. J is TRBJ2-7 and V is TRBV11-2; D remains unclear. V was clipped by 5 bases and J by 4 bases, with 18 bases between them. The CDR3 loop spans 15 amino acids. The germline V gene has CDR1 SGHAT and CDR2 FQNNGV. CDR3 protein: CASSLVLATGYEQYF. CDR3 DNA sequence: TGTGCCAGCAGCCTCGTATTGGCGACTGGTTACGAGCAGTACTTC.

The chain has TRBV2 and TRBJ2-1, with 12 positions matching TRBD2. Germline V CDR1 and CDR2: SNHLY, FYNNEI. The V and J ends lost 0 bases and 9 bases, in that order; junction bases with no gene match: 6. The CDR3 sequence is 16 residues long. The CDR3 nucleotides read TGTGCCAGCAGTGAAGCGCGGCTAGCGGGGGGGCGTGAGCAGTTCTTC. It codes for CASSEARLAGGREQFF.

The V and J genes are TRBV5-6 and TRBJ2-7; a possible D gene is TRBD1 (6 bases). The CDR3 sequence is 15 residues long. V was pared by 0 bases and J by 7 bases, with 17 bases between. Germline CDR1 SGHDT, CDR2 YYEEEE. CDR3 protein: CASSLGRALRGEQYF. The CDR3, as DNA: TGTGCCAGCAGCTTGGGGCGGGCACTGAGGGGGGAGCAGTACTTC.

The J gene is TRBJ2-1, the V gene TRBV5-8; a possible D gene is TRBD1 (5 bases). The V gene lost 5 bases and the J gene lost 2 bases, with 11 bases spanning the gap. The germline gives CDR1 SGHTS, CDR2 YDEGEE. The CDR3 covers 14 residues. The CDR3 loop reads CASSQGNPYNEQFF. The CDR3 bases are TGTGCCAGCAGTCAGGGAAATCCCTACAATGAGCAGTTCTTC.

The chain combines TRBV6-4 with TRBJ2-3, with 9 bases identical to TRBD2. Germline values: CDR1 MRHNA, CDR2 SNTAGT. The CDR3 runs to 15 residues. Trimming took 3 bases from V and 2 from J; bases not matched to a gene: 3. This CDR3 reads CASSEASGDTDTQYF. The CDR3 bases are TGTGCCAGCAGTGAGGCTAGCGGGGACACAGATACGCAGTATTTT.

The chain has TRBV5-8 and TRBJ2-7, with D possibly matching TRBD2 (6 bases). CDR3 size: 13 residues. The germline V and J ends were trimmed by 7 bases and 6 bases, with 17 bases remaining between them. Germline-derived CDR1 and CDR2 are SGHTS and YDEGEE. The CDR3 sequence: CASGIGGPSEQYF. CDR3 sequence (DNA): TGTGCCAGCGGGATCGGGGGACCTTCCGAGCAGTACTTC.

The chain recombines TRBV7-6 with TRBJ1-5; no firm D call. The length of the CDR3 is 17 residues. CDR1 and CDR2 (germline): SGHVS, FNYEAQ. Trimming removed 5 bases from V and 0 bases from J, with 17 bases in between. The CDR3 nucleotides read TGTGCCAGCAGCAAATCAGCGCCGGGGTATAGCAATCAGCCCCAGCATTTT. The encoded protein is CASSKSAPGYSNQPQHF.

The rearrangement links TRBV15 to TRBJ2-3; 8 nucleotides align to TRBD1. Looked up from germline, CDR1 is LNHNV and CDR2 is YYDKDF (reference sequence). The CDR3 covers 15 residues. V lost 6 bases to trimming and J lost 2 bases; unmatched junction nucleotides: 7. This CDR3 reads CATRPGQAVTDTQYF. The CDR3 nucleotides read TGTGCCACCAGACCGGGACAGGCGGTCACAGATACGCAGTATTTT. Full variable domain (missing parts from reference TRBV15 and TRBJ2-3): DAMVIQNPRYQVTQFGKPVTLSCSQTLNHNVMYWYQQKSSQAPKLLFHYYDKDFNNEADTPDNFQSRRPNTSFCFLDIRSPGLGDTAMYLCATRPGQAVTDTQYFGPGTRLTVL.

The V gene is TRBV7-8, the J gene TRBJ2-1; perhaps TRBD2 as D (6 bases). This CDR3 has 13 amino acids. The V end lost 5 bases, the J end lost 10 bases, and 15 bases lay between the germline ends. Per germline, CDR1 SGHVS and CDR2 FQNEAQ. The CDR3 DNA is TGTGCCAGCAGCCCCTCGACCCGGGGGGAGCAGTTCTTC. Its translation: CASSPSTRGEQFF.

This sequence joins TRBV4-3 and TRBJ2-3; D call uncertain. V lost 3 bases and J 3 bases, leaving 19 bases between the germline ends. Germline V gives CDR1 LGHNA, CDR2 YSLEER. This CDR3 contains 17 residues. Here the CDR3 reads CASSHESAVVGTDTQYF. The CDR3 DNA is TGCGCCAGCAGCCACGAATCCGCCGTAGTCGGGACAGATACGCAGTATTTT.

This clone was seen once. The V and J genes are TRBV6-5 and TRBJ2-7; D possibly corresponds to TRBD2 (5 bases). The V end was cut by 5 bases, the J end by 5 bases, with 16 bases between. CDR1 MNHEY and CDR2 SVGAGI come from the germline V gene. The CDR3 spans 14 residues. CDR3 in amino acids: CASSNQLGRHEQYF. CDR3 sequence (DNA): TGTGCCAGCAGTAACCAACTAGGCCGGCACGAGCAGTACTTC.

The chain links TRBV18 to TRBJ2-1, with TRBD1 identical over 8 bases. In germline, CDR1 is KGHSH, CDR2 LQKENI. The CDR3 contains 16 residues. Trimming removed 1 base from V and 6 bases from J; junction bases left unmatched: 8. CDR3 nucleotides: TGTGCCAGCTCACCACTCCTAGGACAGGGCTTCAATGAGCAGTTCTTC. Its protein product is CASSPLLGQGFNEQFF.

The genes are TRBV19 and TRBJ1-5, with 8 nucleotides matching TRBD1. The CDR3 extends over 15 amino acids. The trim removed 6 bases at V and 7 bases at J, leaving 11 bases unmatched. From germline, CDR1 is LNHDA and CDR2 SQIVND (reference sequence). This CDR3 reads CASRTTGGTGQPQHF. The CDR3, as DNA: TGTGCCAGTAGGACTACAGGGGGGACGGGCCAGCCCCAGCATTTT.

The chain couples TRBV7-2 to TRBJ1-5; 9 bases agree with TRBD1. Germline-derived CDR1 and CDR2 are SGHTA and FQGNSA. The J segment lost 5 bases and the V segment lost 1 base, leaving 0 bases of the junction unmatched. This CDR3 is built from 14 residues. The CDR3 protein is CASSLGTGDQPQHF. The CDR3 bases are TGTGCCAGCAGCTTAGGGACAGGGGATCAGCCCCAGCATTTT.

V usage is TRBV19 and J usage is TRBJ1-2; the D is unclear. Germline V lookup: CDR1 LNHDA, CDR2 SQIVND (reference sequence). This CDR3 has 16 residues. Between the trimmed V and J ends, which lost 1 base and 2 bases, there was a span of 14 bases. Here the CDR3 reads CASSIAGRGRNYGYTF. The CDR3, as DNA: TGTGCCAGTAGTATAGCCGGGCGGGGAAGAAACTATGGCTACACCTTC. The full variable domain, in which reference TRBV19 and TRBJ1-2 provide the parts outside the CDR3, is DGGITQSPKYLFRKEGQNVTLSCEQNLNHDAMYWYRQDPGQGLRLIYYSQIVNDFQKGDIAEGYSVSREKKESFPLTVTSAQKNPTAFYLCASSIAGRGRNYGYTFGSGTRLTVV.

The rearrangement uses TRBV19 and TRBJ2-3; 9 bases fit TRBD2. Trimming cost V 7 bases and J 5 bases; bases outside gene matches: 13. This CDR3 contains 16 residues. Germline assignment: CDR1 LNHDA and CDR2 SQIVND (reference sequence). Here the CDR3 reads CASTTSGGRAGDTQYF. DNA for the CDR3: TGTGCCAGTACCACCTCCGGCGGGAGGGCCGGAGATACGCAGTATTTT.

This chain links TRBV6-1 with TRBJ2-7, with TRBD2 as a possible D gene (6 bases). CDR1 MNHNS and CDR2 SASEGT come from the germline V gene. CDR3 length equals 15 residues. Trimming took off 3 bases at V and 2 bases at J, with 14 bases between the two ends. The CDR3 loop is CASSEELGTPYEQYF. The DNA of the CDR3 is TGTGCCAGCAGTGAGGAACTCGGGACTCCCTACGAGCAGTACTTC.

This clone has a handful of counts. V and J are TRBV7-6 and TRBJ2-5, with a weak D call TRBD2 (6 bases). The J call may be in error: the DNA end matches TRBJ2-7 better. The CDR3 spans 12 residues. The V gene's germline CDR1 is SGHVS and CDR2 FNYEAQ. CDR3 region: CASSPGDHEQYF. In DNA form, the CDR3 reads TGTGCCAGCAGCCCGGGGGACCACGAGCAGTACTTC.

This sequence joins TRBV29-1 and TRBJ1-2, with TRBD1 as a possible D gene (5 bases). CDR3 length equals 14 residues. CDR1 and CDR2 from the germline V gene are SQVTM and ANQGSEA. The CDR3 loop is CTMTRAEPYYGYTF. The CDR3, as DNA: TGCACCATGACCAGGGCAGAACCTTACTATGGCTACACCTTC.

This clone was detected once. The J gene is TRBJ2-1, the V gene TRBV2; 9 positions agree with TRBD2. The CDR3 contains 13 residues. Trimming took 11 bases from V and 5 from J; bases not matched to a gene: 7. Per germline, CDR1 SNHLY and CDR2 FYNNEI. The CDR3 DNA follows: TGTGCCGGGGGGGGACTAGCAAACAATGAGCAGTTCTTC. This sequence encodes CAGGGLANNEQFF.

Concerning this clone: Other DNA sequences in the sample encode the same CDR3. The chain employs TRBV6-5 and TRBJ2-1; the match to TRBD2 covers 12 bases. V shed 9 bases, J shed 4 bases, and the junction held 7 bases outside the gene matches. Per the germline V gene, CDR1 is MNHEY and CDR2 is SVGAGI. CDR3 length: 15 amino acids. The DNA of the CDR3 is TGTGCCAGTAGGGGGGGGACTAGCGGGTACAATGAGCAGTTCTTC. Encoded protein: CASRGGTSGYNEQFF.

The chain combines TRBV10-2 with TRBJ2-7; TRBD2 matches at 7 bases. CDR1 is WSHSY, CDR2 SAAADI, per germline. The V and J ends lost 0 bases and 0 bases, in that order; junction bases with no gene match: 8. The CDR3 runs to 17 residues. CDR3 loop: CASSESTRRESSYEQYF. The CDR3 DNA reads TGCGCCAGCAGTGAGTCGACGAGGCGGGAGTCCTCCTACGAGCAGTACTTC.

This chain connects TRBV7-2 to TRBJ2-1; 7 bases are shared with TRBD2. The V gene's germline CDR1 is SGHTA and CDR2 FQGNSA. This CDR3 has 18 residues. With 2 bases clipped from V and 6 bases from J, the junction kept 16 bases outside the gene matches. DNA for the CDR3: TGTGCCAGCAGCTTACGGGAATTCTACGGGACTATCCTCAATGAGCAGTTCTTC. The encoded protein is CASSLREFYGTILNEQFF.

Here the CDR3 DNA reads TGCGCCAGCAGCCGGCCGGGACAGTCATTCGAGCAGTACTTC. This translates into CASSRPGQSFEQYF. The chain couples TRBV4-1 to TRBJ2-7, with TRBD1 matching over 7 bases. This CDR3 comprises 14 residues. Germline V gene sequence: CDR1 MGHRA, CDR2 YSYEKL. V shed 4 bases and J 6 bases; nucleotides not matched to a gene: 9.

The chain has TRBV28 and TRBJ2-3, with D maybe TRBD2 (6 bases). CDR1 MDHEN and CDR2 SYDVKM come from the germline V gene. V was trimmed by 5 bases and J by 6 bases, leaving 15 bases between them. CDR3 length: 14 residues. Here the CDR3 reads CASSVSKSGDTQYF. CDR3 coding DNA: TGTGCCAGCAGTGTTAGTAAGAGCGGGGATACGCAGTATTTT.

The CDR3 is CASFKPTQDTGELFF. In DNA form, the CDR3 reads TGTGCCAGCTTCAAACCGACCCAGGACACCGGGGAGCTGTTTTTT. The chain uses TRBV18 and TRBJ2-2; D not certain. The CDR3 contains 15 residues. Germline V CDR1 and CDR2: KGHSH, LQKENI. V gave up 7 bases and J gave up 3 bases, with 15 bases separating them.

This chain joins TRBV27 and TRBJ2-1; D might be TRBD1 (5 bases). The germline CDR1 and CDR2 sequences are MNHEY and SMNVEV (reference sequence). Trimming took off 4 bases at V and 7 bases at J, with 20 bases between the two ends. CDR3 length: 16 amino acids. The CDR3 bases are TGTGCCAGCAGTTCAAATACAGGCATCCCAAGGAATGAGCAGTTCTTC. It specifies CASSSNTGIPRNEQFF.